The 8 T cell receptor beta chains listed next were all sequenced from one sample in a study of cytomegalovirus exposure and HLA in healthy donors. Use of 60 Vbeta and 13 Jbeta primers characterized the PCR. The protocol was immunoSEQ multiplex PCR, while the TCRdb copy is restricted to in-frame clones and leaves out a portion. This table holds more than 130,000 clones, 73% found once. The sample comprised PBMCs. The receptors shown here come from a human donor in good health.

The count of this clone is one. The J gene is TRBJ1-2, the V gene TRBV2; 9 nucleotides agree with TRBD1. Germline CDR1 reads SNHLY; CDR2 reads FYNNEI. This CDR3 contains 16 residues. V lost 4 bases and J lost 5; bases outside the gene matches: 11. The CDR3 sequence: CASSAYGQGIGYGYTF. DNA of the CDR3: TGTGCCAGCAGTGCCTACGGACAGGGGATCGGATATGGCTACACCTTC.

The J gene is TRBJ2-2, the V gene TRBV9; 9 bases line up with TRBD1. V trimming: 3 bases; J trimming: 4 bases; junction bases outside the gene matches: 7. CDR1 is SGDLS, CDR2 YYNGEE, per germline. This CDR3 is built from 16 residues. The DNA of the CDR3 is TGTGCCAGCAGCGGCCTAACAGGGGGCATCACCGGGGAGCTGTTTTTT. Residues: CASSGLTGGITGELFF. Supplemented by reference TRBV9 and TRBJ2-2, the full variable domain reads DSGVTQTPKHLITATGQRVTLRCSPRSGDLSVYWYQQSLDQGLQFLIQYYNGEERAKGNILERFSAQQFPDLHSELNLSSLELGDSALYFCASSGLTGGITGELFFGEGSRLTVL.

The chain's CDR3 is CASSPPTGPSTGELFF. As DNA, the CDR3 is TGTGCCAGCAGCCCCCCGACAGGGCCCAGCACCGGGGAGCTGTTTTTT. J is TRBJ2-2 and V is TRBV7-9; 7 nucleotides align to TRBD1. This CDR3 region has 16 residues. Germline CDR1 and CDR2: SEHNR and FQNEAQ (reference sequence). The trim removed 5 bases at V and 4 bases at J, leaving 10 bases unmatched.

The rearrangement joins TRBV20-1 to TRBJ2-7; D gene ambiguous. This CDR3 is 10 amino acids long. Germline values: CDR1 DFQATT, CDR2 SNEGSKA (reference sequence). V was pared by 3 bases and J by 5 bases, with 5 bases between. The CDR3 bases are TGCAGTGCTAGCGTTCACGAGCAGTACTTC. Translated: CSASVHEQYF.

The chain is built from TRBV7-3 and TRBJ2-4; D is perhaps TRBD2 (5 bases). This CDR3 region has 15 residues. The germline V gene encodes CDR1 SGHTA and CDR2 FQGTGA. V was shortened by 2 bases and J by 6 bases, with 14 bases between the two germline ends. The DNA for the CDR3 is TGTGCCAGCAGCTTACGGGATTCTCGGGGAAACATTCAGTACTTC. Encoded protein: CASSLRDSRGNIQYF.

The V and J genes are TRBV11-3 and TRBJ2-7; D call uncertain. The germline gives CDR1 SGHNT, CDR2 YENEEA. The V end was cut by 1 base, the J end by 1 base, with 5 bases between. This CDR3 spans 13 amino acids. CDR3 in amino acids: CASSLVLSYEQYF. CDR3 bases: TGTGCCAGCAGCTTAGTCCTATCCTACGAGCAGTACTTC.

This rearrangement joins TRBV4-2 to TRBJ2-3; 13 bases agree with TRBD2. Germline trimming cut 1 base from V and 2 bases from J; bases unmatched to any gene: 3. CDR1 LGHNA and CDR2 YNFKEQ come from the germline V gene. The CDR3 is made up of 17 amino acids. The CDR3 protein is CASSQAGLAGATDTQYF. CDR3 in DNA: TGTGCCAGCAGCCAAGCCGGACTAGCGGGGGCCACAGATACGCAGTATTTT.

The chain joins TRBV5-4 to TRBJ2-1; 9 bases line up with TRBD2. Germline trimming cut 5 bases from V and 0 bases from J; bases unmatched to any gene: 6. Germline V gene sequence: CDR1 SGHNT, CDR2 YYREEE (reference sequence). CDR3 length equals 16 residues. The CDR3 DNA reads as TGTGCCAGCAGTGGGCCGGGACTAGCCTCCTACAATGAGCAGTTCTTC. Protein: CASSGPGLASYNEQFF.